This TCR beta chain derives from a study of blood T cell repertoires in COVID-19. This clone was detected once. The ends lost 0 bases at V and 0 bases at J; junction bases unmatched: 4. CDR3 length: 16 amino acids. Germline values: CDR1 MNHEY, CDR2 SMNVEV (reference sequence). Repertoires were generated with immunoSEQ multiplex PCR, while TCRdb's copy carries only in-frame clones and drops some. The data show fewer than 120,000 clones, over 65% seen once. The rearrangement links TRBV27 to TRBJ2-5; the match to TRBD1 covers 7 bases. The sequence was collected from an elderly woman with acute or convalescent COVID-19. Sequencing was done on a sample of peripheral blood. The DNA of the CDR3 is TGTGCCAGCAGTTTATCGACAGGGTCGTACCAAGAGACCCAGTACTTC. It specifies CASSLSTGSYQETQYF.